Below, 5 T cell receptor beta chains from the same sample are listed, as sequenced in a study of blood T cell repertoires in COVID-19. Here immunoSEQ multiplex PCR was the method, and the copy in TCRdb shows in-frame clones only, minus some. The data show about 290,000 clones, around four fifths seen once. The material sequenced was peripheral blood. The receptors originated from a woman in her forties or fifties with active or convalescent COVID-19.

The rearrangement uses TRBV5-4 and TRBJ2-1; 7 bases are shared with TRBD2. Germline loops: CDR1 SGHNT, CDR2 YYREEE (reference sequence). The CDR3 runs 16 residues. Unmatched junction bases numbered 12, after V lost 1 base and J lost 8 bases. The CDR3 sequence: CASSLPGGSPRDEQFF. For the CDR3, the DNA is TGTGCCAGCAGCTTGCCGGGCGGGAGTCCCCGCGATGAGCAGTTCTTC.

CDR3 sequence: CASSPQRYEQYF. The CDR3 DNA reads as TGTGCCAGCAGTCCCCAGCGGTACGAGCAGTACTTC. J is TRBJ2-7 and V is TRBV12-3 or TRBV12-4; TRBD2 might be the D (5 bases). Trimming stripped 5 bases from V and 4 bases from J, with 9 bases between. This CDR3 is built from 12 residues.

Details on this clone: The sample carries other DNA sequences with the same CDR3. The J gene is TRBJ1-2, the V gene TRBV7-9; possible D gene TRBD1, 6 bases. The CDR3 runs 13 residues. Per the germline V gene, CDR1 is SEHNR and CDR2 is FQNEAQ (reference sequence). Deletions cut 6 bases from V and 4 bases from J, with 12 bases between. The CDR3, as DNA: TGTGCCAGCAGTTCGGACAGAGCCTATGGCTACACCTTC. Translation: CASSSDRAYGYTF.

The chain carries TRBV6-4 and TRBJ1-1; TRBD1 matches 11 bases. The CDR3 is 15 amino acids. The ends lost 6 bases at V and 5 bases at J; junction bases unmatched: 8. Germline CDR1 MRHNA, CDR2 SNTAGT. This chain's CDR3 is CASSRDRGSGTEAFF. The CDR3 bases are TGTGCCAGCAGCCGGGACAGGGGGTCGGGGACTGAAGCTTTCTTT.

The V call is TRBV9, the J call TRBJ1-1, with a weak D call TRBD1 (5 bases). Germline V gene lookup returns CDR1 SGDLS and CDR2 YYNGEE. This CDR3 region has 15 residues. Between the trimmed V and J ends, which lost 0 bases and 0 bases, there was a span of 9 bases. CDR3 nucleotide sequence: TGTGCCAGCAGCGTAGGTGGGGGGATGAACACTGAAGCTTTCTTT. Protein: CASSVGGGMNTEAFF.